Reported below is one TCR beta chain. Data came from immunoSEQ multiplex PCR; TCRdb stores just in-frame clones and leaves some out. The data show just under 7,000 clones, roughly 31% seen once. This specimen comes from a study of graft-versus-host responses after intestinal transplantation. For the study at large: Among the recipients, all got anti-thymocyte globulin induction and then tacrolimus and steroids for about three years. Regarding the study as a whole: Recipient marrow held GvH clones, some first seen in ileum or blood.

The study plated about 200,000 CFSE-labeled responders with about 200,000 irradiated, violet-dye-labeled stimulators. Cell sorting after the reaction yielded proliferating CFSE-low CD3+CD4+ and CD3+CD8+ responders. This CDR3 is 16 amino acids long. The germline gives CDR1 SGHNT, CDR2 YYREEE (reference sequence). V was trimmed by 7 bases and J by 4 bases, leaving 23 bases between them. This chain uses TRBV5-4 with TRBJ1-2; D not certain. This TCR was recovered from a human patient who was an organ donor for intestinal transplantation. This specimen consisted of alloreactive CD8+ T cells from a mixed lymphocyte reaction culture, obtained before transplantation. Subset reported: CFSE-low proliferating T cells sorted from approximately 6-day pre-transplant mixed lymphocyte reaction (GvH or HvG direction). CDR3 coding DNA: TGTGCCAGCTTCCGCGGCGTACCAGGAAAGATCTATGGCTACACCTTC. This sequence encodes CASFRGVPGKIYGYTF. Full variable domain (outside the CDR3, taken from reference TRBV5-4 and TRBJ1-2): ETGVTQSPTHLIKTRGQQVTLRCSSQSGHNTVSWYQQALGQGPQFIFQYYREEENGRGNFPPRFSGLQFPNYSSELNVNALELDDSALYLCASFRGVPGKIYGYTFGSGTRLTVV.